Listed below are T cell receptor beta chains from one sample, sequenced in a study of shared clonotypes between healthy human individuals. Sequencing used immunoSEQ multiplex PCR; TCRdb keeps in-frame clones, though not all of them. The sample has some 2,000,000 clones, about 95% seen once. Sequences were obtained from naive CD4+ T cells sorted from blood. These TCRs come from a man aged 18-30 years in good health. CDR3s include the opening cysteine and the closing phenylalanine or tryptophan. The D gene is left open where the match is weak. Size is stated for part of the rows, as once, few or many counts, or as a class when the clone is expanded.

v_call	d_call	j_call	cdr3_length	clone_size	cdr3_nt	cdr3_aa
TRBV10-2	TRBD1	TRBJ2-7	13	.	TGCGCCAGCCGGGACAGTGTATCCTACGAGCAGTACTTC	CASRDSVSYEQYF
TRBV28	TRBD1	TRBJ2-7	15	.	TGTGCCAGCACCAGCCTCAGGGGGCCCAAGGGGGAGCAGTACTTC	CASTSLRGPKGEQYF
TRBV4-3	.	TRBJ1-6	16	.	TGCGCCAGCAGCCAAACGTCTCAGGTCTCTAATTCACCCCTCCACTTT	CASSQTSQVSNSPLHF
TRBV18	TRBD2	TRBJ2-1	16	.	TGTGCCAGCTCCCTAGTCGGGGGGTCCCTTACGCCTGAGCAGTTCTTC	CASSLVGGSLTPEQFF
TRBV6-1	TRBD1	TRBJ1-2	13	.	TGTGCCAGCAGTGCACAGGGGAACTATGGCTACACCTTC	CASSAQGNYGYTF
TRBV20-1	.	TRBJ2-5	10	.	TGCAGTGTCCTAGGAGAGACCCAGTACTTC	CSVLGETQYF
TRBV30	TRBD1	TRBJ2-7	14	.	TGTGCCTGGAGTCCCGGGACAGGGGGCTACGAGCAGTACTTC	CAWSPGTGGYEQYF
TRBV6-1	.	TRBJ1-3	14	few	TGTGCCAGCCGCCAGGACAGCTCTGGAAACACCATATATTTT	CASRQDSSGNTIYF
TRBV11-2	.	TRBJ1-1	13	.	TGTGCCAGCAGCAAAGGGCCGAACACTGAAGCTTTCTTT	CASSKGPNTEAFF
TRBV6-5	TRBD1	TRBJ1-1	15	.	TGTGCCAGCAGGATACACAGGGGGGAGAACACTGAAGCTTTCTTT	CASRIHRGENTEAFF
TRBV28	TRBD2	TRBJ2-7	16	.	TGTGCCAGCAGTCCTCCTAGCGGGGTGATCTCCTACGAGCAGTACTTC	CASSPPSGVISYEQYF
TRBV7-9	TRBD2	TRBJ2-3	16	.	TGTGCCAGCAGCCCCCGGGCTAGCGGTTTCACAGATACGCAGTATTTT	CASSPRASGFTDTQYF
TRBV9	.	TRBJ2-3	15	.	TGTGCCAGCAGCGTAAGCGGTCTTGCTGGCTATACGCAGTATTTT	CASSVSGLAGYTQYF
TRBV6-5	TRBD2	TRBJ2-7	15	.	TGTGCCAGCAGTTACCTGGCTAGCGGGAGTCACGAGCAGTACTTC	CASSYLASGSHEQYF
TRBV7-2	.	TRBJ1-2	14	.	TGTGCCAGCAGCGGCGTGGGGGGGAAATATGGCTACACCTTC	CASSGVGGKYGYTF
TRBV11-2	.	TRBJ1-3	15	.	TGTGCCAGCAGCTCAGAAGCCAACTCTGGAAACACCATATATTTT	CASSSEANSGNTIYF
TRBV19	.	TRBJ1-1	15	.	TGTGCCAGTAGTCTCCAGGGAGCGATGAACACTGAAGCTTTCTTT	CASSLQGAMNTEAFF
TRBV2	TRBD1	TRBJ1-2	16	.	TGTGCCAGCACCCCGGGGGGGACAGGGACCGCCTATGGCTACACCTTC	CASTPGGTGTAYGYTF
TRBV6-1	TRBD1	TRBJ2-1	13	.	TGTGCCAGCTTGGGACAGGGGGCTTGGGAGCAGTTCTTC	CASLGQGAWEQFF
TRBV27	TRBD1	TRBJ1-2	15	.	TGTGCCAGCAGTTCCTCCCCCGGGACAGGCTATGGCTACACCTTC	CASSSSPGTGYGYTF
TRBV7-8	.	TRBJ2-7	16	.	TGTGCCAGCAGCTTAGTTCGCCCAGTACCAGTCGACGAGCAGTACTTC	CASSLVRPVPVDEQYF
TRBV7-2	.	TRBJ1-6	15	.	TGTGCCAGCAGCCAGGGGCGGACGGGGAATTCACCCCTCCACTTT	CASSQGRTGNSPLHF
TRBV10-3	.	TRBJ1-3	12	.	TGTGCCATTCAGGGCTCTGGAAACACCATATATTTT	CAIQGSGNTIYF
TRBV2	.	TRBJ1-5	14	.	TGTGCCAGCTCAGGGGATGGGAGCAATCAGCCCCAGCATTTT	CASSGDGSNQPQHF
TRBV6-6	TRBD2	TRBJ2-1	14	.	TGTGCCAGCATTCGAGCGGGAGGGCCAAGTGAGCAGTTCTTC	CASIRAGGPSEQFF
TRBV6-6	TRBD2	TRBJ2-2	15	.	TGTGCCAGCAGTTACGGGACTACCCTCACCGGGGAGCTGTTTTTT	CASSYGTTLTGELFF
TRBV12-5	TRBD2	TRBJ2-1	16	.	TGTGCTAGTGGTCCCTTGGGGACTAGATCTTACAATGAGCAGTTCTTC	CASGPLGTRSYNEQFF
TRBV11-2	.	TRBJ1-5	13	.	TGTGCCAGCAGCGTGGGGCCTAATCAGCCCCAGCATTTT	CASSVGPNQPQHF
TRBV5-4	TRBD1	TRBJ2-7	14	.	TGTGCCAGCAGCTTGGTAGGGACAGGCACCGAGCAGTACTTC	CASSLVGTGTEQYF
TRBV2	.	TRBJ1-1	13	.	TGTGCCAGCAGGGCCGATAAGAACACTGAAGCTTTCTTT	CASRADKNTEAFF
TRBV18	.	TRBJ2-7	12	once	TGTGCCAGCTCACCCCCCACCTACGAGCAGTACTTC	CASSPPTYEQYF
TRBV5-4	TRBD2	TRBJ2-5	16	.	TGTGCCAGCAGCTTGGCTCTAGCGGGGGGAGTAGGGACCCAGTACTTC	CASSLALAGGVGTQYF
TRBV7-6	.	TRBJ1-5	13	.	TGTGCCAGCAGGCTCGGGAGCAATCAGCCCCAGCATTTT	CASRLGSNQPQHF
TRBV18	TRBD2	TRBJ2-1	14	.	TGTGCCAGCACGCTAGCGGGAGGGCCAGGTGAGCAGTTCTTC	CASTLAGGPGEQFF
TRBV6-5	.	TRBJ1-2	14	.	TGTGCCAGCAGAACCCCGACCGCACTATGGGGCTACACCTTC	CASRTPTALWGYTF
TRBV4-1	TRBD2	TRBJ2-3	18	.	TGCGCCAGCAGCCAAGACCCGGGACTAGCCTGGAGCACAGATACGCAGTATTTT	CASSQDPGLAWSTDTQYF
TRBV2	.	TRBJ1-1	15	few	TGTGCCAGCAGTGTCTCAGGGGATCCGAACACTGAAGCTTTCTTT	CASSVSGDPNTEAFF
TRBV2	TRBD1	TRBJ1-2	15	.	TGTGCCAGCAGTGAGATACAGGGGGGAAACTATGGCTACACCTTC	CASSEIQGGNYGYTF
TRBV4-2	TRBD1	TRBJ1-2	14	.	TGTGCCAGCAGCCAAATGACAGGGCCGGGTGGCTACACCTTC	CASSQMTGPGGYTF
TRBV20-1	.	TRBJ2-1	10	.	TGCAGTGCTAGAGCAGATGAGCGGGTCTTC	CSARADERVF
TRBV5-1	.	TRBJ2-7	14	.	TGCGCCAGCAGCTTTGAGGGGAGCTCCTACGAGCAGTACTTC	CASSFEGSSYEQYF
TRBV28	TRBD1	TRBJ1-2	14	.	TGTGCCAGCAGTTTAACAGGGGCTGAATATGGCTACACCTTC	CASSLTGAEYGYTF
TRBV4-2	TRBD2	TRBJ2-7	21	.	TGTGCCAGCAGCCCGTGGTCCCGTATTAGCGGGGATGGAGAGGTCTTCTACGAGCAGTACTTC	CASSPWSRISGDGEVFYEQYF
TRBV12-5	.	TRBJ2-1	14	.	TGTGCTAGTGGTTTGGACAGAGGGTTCGATGAGCAGTTCTTC	CASGLDRGFDEQFF
TRBV30	TRBD2	TRBJ2-7	15	once	TGTGCCTGGAGTTCCCCTCGACTAGCAAAGGATGAGCAGTACTTC	CAWSSPRLAKDEQYF
TRBV15	TRBD1	TRBJ1-6	15	.	TGTGCCACCCAAAACAGGGGGGCCGGGAATTCACCCCTCCACTTT	CATQNRGAGNSPLHF
TRBV5-1	.	TRBJ2-2	14	.	TGCGCCAGCAGCCCCAACCCGGGGAGCGGGGAGCTGTTTTTT	CASSPNPGSGELFF